Following are 17 T cell receptor beta chains from one sample sequenced in a study of blood T cell repertoires in COVID-19. The data were produced by immunoSEQ multiplex PCR, yet TCRdb's version contains in-frame clones alone and is incomplete. The data contain about 150,000 clones, roughly 81% of them singletons. The specimen sequenced was peripheral blood. The receptors here all came from a woman aged 60-75 years with COVID-19, enrolled during active disease.

This chain links TRBV5-5 with TRBJ1-4, with TRBD1 matching over 7 bases. Per germline, CDR1 SGHKS and CDR2 YYEKEE (reference sequence). The junction had 11 bases not matched to a gene; V was cut back by 3 bases and J by 3 bases. The CDR3 extends over 17 amino acids. CDR3 DNA: TGTGCCAGCAGCTGGGGGACAGTCTTCTTCTCTAATGAAAAACTGTTTTTT. Translation gives CASSWGTVFFSNEKLFF.

V gene TRBV9 combines with J gene TRBJ2-7, with 8 nucleotides matching TRBD2. Trimming took 0 bases from V and 6 from J; bases not matched to a gene: 5. This CDR3 is 14 amino acids long. Germline assignment: CDR1 SGDLS and CDR2 YYNGEE. The CDR3 coding sequence is TGTGCCAGCAGCGTAGAAATCGGGGGGGCCGAGCAGTACTTC. It codes for CASSVEIGGAEQYF.

The rearrangement uses TRBV18 and TRBJ1-3, with TRBD1 as a possible D gene (5 bases). There are 14 residues in the CDR3. V dropped 3 bases and J dropped 4 bases, with 10 bases sitting between them. CDR1 is KGHSH and CDR2 is LQKENI in the germline V gene. CDR3 protein: CASSPQGQGNTIYF. As DNA, the CDR3 is TGTGCCAGCTCACCTCAGGGTCAGGGAAACACCATATATTTT.

In its sample, this clone was seen once. The chain joins TRBV4-2 to TRBJ1-6; 7 nucleotides align to TRBD1. The CDR3 length is 18 residues. Trimming took 0 bases from V and 6 from J; bases not matched to a gene: 11. The germline gives CDR1 LGHNA, CDR2 YNFKEQ. The chain's CDR3 is CASSQDSPAGGSNSPLHF. CDR3 DNA sequence: TGTGCCAGCAGCCAAGATAGCCCCGCAGGGGGAAGTAATTCACCCCTCCACTTT.

The V and J genes are TRBV5-1 and TRBJ2-1; D is perhaps TRBD2 (6 bases). The CDR3 is made up of 16 amino acids. The germline V gene encodes CDR1 SGHRS and CDR2 YFSETQ. With 1 base removed from V and 6 bases from J, the gap between germline ends came to 17 bases. The CDR3 nucleotides are TGCGCCAGCAGCTTGTATCCGGGACGGGGGACCAATGAGCAGTTCTTC. Its protein product is CASSLYPGRGTNEQFF.

The chain employs TRBV2 and TRBJ1-1; 8 bases match TRBD1. V was clipped by 6 bases and J by 6 bases; unmatched bases: 6. The germline V gene has CDR1 SNHLY and CDR2 FYNNEI. The CDR3 runs 13 residues. The CDR3 is CASSRDRGPEAFF. The CDR3, as DNA: TGTGCCAGCAGCAGAGACAGGGGCCCTGAAGCTTTCTTT. Using reference TRBV2 and TRBJ1-1 for the parts outside the CDR3, the full variable domain is EPEVTQTPSHQVTQMGQEVILRCVPISNHLYFYWYRQILGQKVEFLVSFYNNEISEKSEIFDDQFSVERPDGSNFTLKIRSTKLEDSAMYFCASSRDRGPEAFFGQGTRLTVV.

This clone has only one observation. The chain couples TRBV4-1 to TRBJ1-4; 8 bases are shared with TRBD1. The CDR3 consists of 15 residues. Looked up from germline, CDR1 is MGHRA and CDR2 is YSYEKL. The V and J ends lost 2 bases and 2 bases, in that order; junction bases with no gene match: 1. The CDR3 region is CASSQQGATNEKLFF. CDR3 bases: TGCGCCAGCAGCCAACAGGGGGCGACTAATGAAAAACTGTTTTTT.

This chain joins TRBV11-3 and TRBJ1-3; D is possibly TRBD1 (5 bases). From germline, CDR1 is SGHNT and CDR2 YENEEA. V was pared by 4 bases and J by 4 bases, with 11 bases between. The CDR3 contains 14 residues. In DNA, the CDR3 is TGTGCCAGCAGCTCGACAGTGTCGGGAAACACCATATATTTT. Its translation: CASSSTVSGNTIYF.

The count of this clone is one. Here the CDR3 reads CASEGFEKLFF. The CDR3 DNA is TGTGCCAGCGAGGGATTTGAAAAACTGTTTTTT. The rearrangement links TRBV6-6 to TRBJ1-4; D ambiguous. The CDR3 spans 11 residues. In germline, CDR1 is MNHNY, CDR2 SVGAGI (reference sequence). Trimming shortened V by 8 bases and J by 7 bases, and 8 bases separated the two germline ends.

This clone was counted once. The V and J genes are TRBV18 and TRBJ2-7; 8 bases align to TRBD2. CDR3 size: 13 residues. With 4 bases clipped from V and 5 bases from J, the junction kept 4 bases outside the gene matches. The germline gives CDR1 KGHSH, CDR2 LQKENI. CDR3 nucleotides: TGTGCCAGCTCACTAGCGGGACCCAACGAGCAGTACTTC. Translating gives CASSLAGPNEQYF.

This chain connects TRBV7-3 to TRBJ2-1; 7 nucleotides agree with TRBD2. Unmatched junction bases numbered 7, after V lost 4 bases and J lost 4 bases. The CDR3 is 15 residues long. From germline, CDR1 is SGHTA and CDR2 FQGTGA. The CDR3 loop reads CASSYSAGFYNEQFF. In DNA, the CDR3 is TGTGCCAGCAGCTACTCAGCGGGGTTTTACAATGAGCAGTTCTTC.

There are a few counts of this clone. The CDR3 is CASTFGIGGQETQYF. The DNA for the CDR3 is TGCGCCAGCACCTTTGGTATCGGGGGCCAAGAGACCCAGTACTTC. The V call is TRBV5-1, the J call TRBJ2-5; D perhaps matches TRBD2 (6 bases). Trimming removed 6 bases from V and 1 base from J, with 16 bases in between. The V gene's germline CDR1 is SGHRS and CDR2 YFSETQ. The length of the CDR3 is 15 residues.

The V gene is TRBV19, the J gene TRBJ2-1; 7 bases fit TRBD2. Unmatched junction bases numbered 5, after V lost 3 bases and J lost 0 bases. Germline values: CDR1 LNHDA, CDR2 SQIVND (reference sequence). CDR3 length equals 16 residues. The CDR3 bases are TGTGCCAGTAGTATTTCAGCGGGGAGCTCCTACAATGAGCAGTTCTTC. It specifies CASSISAGSSYNEQFF. The full variable domain, completed using reference TRBV19 and TRBJ2-1, is DGGITQSPKYLFRKEGQNVTLSCEQNLNHDAMYWYRQDPGQGLRLIYYSQIVNDFQKGDIAEGYSVSREKKESFPLTVTSAQKNPTAFYLCASSISAGSSYNEQFFGPGTRLTVL.

Worth noting for this clone: Other DNA sequences within the sample encode an identical CDR3. The CDR3 is CASSFEGNTEAFF. CDR3 nucleotides: TGCGCCAGCAGCTTTGAGGGGAACACTGAAGCTTTCTTT. V gene TRBV5-1 combines with J gene TRBJ1-1; D not resolved. In germline, CDR1 is SGHRS, CDR2 YFSETQ. V was trimmed by 2 bases and J by 1 base, leaving 6 bases between them. The CDR3 has 13 residues.

This rearrangement joins TRBV2 to TRBJ2-5; the match to TRBD1 covers 7 bases. The V gene end was trimmed by 6 bases and the J gene end by 4 bases; junction bases not matched to a gene: 8. The CDR3 loop spans 14 amino acids. Germline-derived CDR1 and CDR2 are SNHLY and FYNNEI. The CDR3 sequence: CASSLTGFRETQYF. Here the CDR3 DNA reads TGTGCCAGCAGCTTGACAGGGTTTCGAGAGACCCAGTACTTC.

The chain has TRBV7-3 and TRBJ1-1; perhaps TRBD1 as D (5 bases). Germline-derived CDR1 and CDR2 are SGHTA and FQGTGA. The CDR3 has 16 residues. Trimming took off 7 bases at V and 4 bases at J, with 22 bases between the two ends. CDR3 protein: CASNSGSRGETTEAFF. Written as DNA, the CDR3 is TGTGCCAGCAACTCCGGGTCTAGGGGCGAGACCACTGAAGCTTTCTTT.

This chain uses TRBV19 with TRBJ2-1; the match to TRBD1 covers 7 bases. CDR1 LNHDA and CDR2 SQIVND come from the germline V gene (reference sequence). This CDR3 comprises 13 residues. V gave up 3 bases and J gave up 7 bases; unmatched junction bases: 3. The CDR3 reads CASSMDRNNEQFF. In DNA, the CDR3 is TGTGCCAGTAGTATGGACAGGAATAATGAGCAGTTCTTC.